This TCR beta chain appears in the sequencing data of a study of blood T cells in healthy people across ages. A sample-barcoded 5' primer and a J-beta primer mix were used in a second PCR of about 7 to 11 cycles. MiXCR, run by TCRdb on the 5' RACE reads, gives a single entry per CDR3 protein. The sample carries more than 1,000,000 distinct CDR3 sequences, about 25% recorded once. These data are also associated with another study on T cells of mothers and their children.

The sample was blood. The sequence was obtained from a girl aged 2 to 10 in good health.

CDR3 sequence reads: CASSSRDFSYNEQFF. The CDR3 nucleotides are TGTGCCAGCAGCTCCCGGGACTTCTCCTACAATGAGCAGTTCTTC. The chain uses TRBV13 and TRBJ2-1, with D possibly being TRBD2 (6 bases). Germline loops: CDR1 PRHDT, CDR2 FYEKMQ (reference sequence). The ends were cut back, 4 bases at V and 0 bases at J, with 10 bases in the middle. The CDR3 contains 15 residues.